This TCR beta chain comes out of a study of T cell responses to AZD1222 COVID-19 vaccine (dated by TCRdb to the early 2020s). Describing the broader study: AZD1222 recipients given second doses at about 4 weeks or at about 12 weeks were pooled, since spike-specific TCR depth and breadth were not found to differ between the two schedules. Enrollment into the trials was organized by age into subgroups of 18-55, 56-69 and 70-plus years, and those subgroups contained roughly 150, 30 and 60 TCR-sequenced participants, respectively. TCR sequencing was performed for approximately 240 trial participants, of whom about 200 were given two doses of AZD1222 and around 25 were given two doses of MenACWY control vaccine.

In regard to this clone: Which antigen it targets is not known. Base qualities are not provided; no much larger clone lies one nucleotide away.

This specimen's time point label, interpreted: baseline before first vaccination. Samples from vaccinated people were obtained from the UK trials COV001 and COV002, which included a single-blind randomized controlled phase 2/3 trial of AZD1222 (ChAdOx1 nCoV-19) in healthy adults. For TCRbeta chain sequencing, PBMC samples from trial participants were taken at day 0 and at day 28 after the second dose. Trimming takes 3 bases from V and 3 bases from J, and the germline ends sit 5 bases apart. CDR3 length: 12 amino acids, cysteine to phenylalanine. Solely the CDR3 DNA is kept, with 36 bases framed from the first base. The germline V gene supplies CDR1 SGHDT and CDR2 YYEEEE. The CDR3 regions of human TCRbeta chains were subjected to immunosequencing. The original methods were these. TCRs in the repertoires were compared against a reference library of SARS-CoV-2-specific TCRs that had been generated with the MIRA antigen-specificity platform. Breadth meant the fraction of unique TCRs that were SARS-CoV-2-associated, whereas depth meant the fraction of total T cells that were SARS-CoV-2-associated. Using the MIRA data, each spike-specific TCR was mapped to the spike region that the TCR reacts to and placed in a CD4 or CD8 class. Log10-transformed breadth and depth values were compared by one-way ANOVA with Sidak's multiple comparisons tests. In its TCRdb copy, this immuneACCESS table keeps in-frame sequences only and misses some clones. Where compared with another copy, unresolved V genes explain less than half of these, and the others have no known cause. V and J calls and clone size are copied from that table; D and trimming were computed from the DNA. Across this sample there are more than 35,000 clones, with 83% seen only once. Jointly, the top ten make up 52% of the sample.

Broad study findings and their caveats: Because no day 14 peak-response samples were available, the repertoires could be characterized only after the peak T cell response. Reportedly, close to half of the unique spike-specific TCRs recognized epitopes lying outside the regions that are mutated in the B.1.351 and B.1.1.7 variants. After two AZD1222 doses, both the breadth and the depth of spike-specific TCRs were significantly higher than at day 0 and than in MenACWY recipients. The whole spike protein was spanned by vaccine-associated CD4 TCRs, and dominant responses were seen in regions 160-218 and 743-854. Participants were mostly white British, with more females than males. The authors suggested clonal diversity may have been underestimated. The 56-69-year group was small, and its depth increase did not reach significance, likely because of low power. Conclusions about previously exposed vaccinees are limited because only a handful of AZD1222 recipients were SARS-CoV-2 seropositive at baseline.

The source is an adult in good health. The chain links TRBV5-6 with TRBJ2-3; the D gene cannot be named for sure. Sample: peripheral blood, taken on day 0 of AZD1222 vaccination. The DNA is TGTGCCAGCAGCTCGTGGACAGATACGCAGTATTTT. Its amino acids are CASSSWTDTQYF.